This T cell receptor (beta chain) was captured in a study of radiation and T cells in renal cell carcinoma. About the study: Nephrectomy followed 15 Gy stereotactic body radiation by 4 weeks.

Concerning this clone itself: Its antigen is not known.

CDR1 is SGDLS and CDR2 is YYNGEE in the germline V gene. The CDR3 contains 18 residues. V was clipped by 5 bases and J by 2 bases; unmatched bases: 14. TCRdb's copy holds only in-frame clones and misses some; the assay was immunoSEQ multiplex PCR. The sample carries approximately 75,000 clones, around 80% recorded once. The time point denotes: blood 2 weeks post-SBRT. Treatment described: 15 Gy SBRT to primary tumor, nephrectomy 4 weeks later. The study's findings and limits: In blood, top tumor clones expanded by 2 weeks, shrinking by 4.

The rearrangement joins TRBV9 to TRBJ2-5, with TRBD2 matching 11 bases. This sequence originates from a man aged 55-75 years with renal cell carcinoma. The sample was blood, taken from a patient whose treatment included radiotherapy and nephrectomy. The DNA for the CDR3 is TGTGCCAGCAGTGCCAGCGTGGGGACTAGCGGAGTACAAGAGACCCAGTACTTC. Its translation: CASSASVGTSGVQETQYF.